This TCR beta chain originates from a study of blood T cell repertoires in COVID-19. Study overall: PBMCs, B-cell-depleted T cells, or T cells provided the cDNA or gDNA that made up the material.

Sequencing was performed with immunoSEQ multiplex PCR; in TCRdb, only in-frame clones are kept and a portion is missing. The sample contains about 320,000 clones, over 70% of which appear only once. This sequence originates from a woman aged 45 to 65 with acute or convalescent COVID-19. The material sequenced was peripheral blood.

The CDR3, as DNA: TGTGCCAGCTCAGAGGACAGGAATTCACCCCTCCACTTT. This codes for CASSEDRNSPLHF. V gene TRBV18 combines with J gene TRBJ1-6, with 7 bases identical to TRBD1. V shed 5 bases, J shed 7 bases, and the junction held 2 bases outside the gene matches. The CDR3 totals 13 residues. Germline V gene data show CDR1 as KGHSH and CDR2 as LQKENI.